This TCR beta chain was captured in a study of sequential checkpoint blockade in melanoma. Study summary: First-line arms were nivolumab then ipilimumab, or the reverse, randomized 1:1.

Generated by immunoSEQ multiplex PCR, the TCRdb table keeps only in-frame clones and is missing some. This table holds some 14,000 clones, approximately 79% found once. This CDR3 spans 15 amino acids. Trimming removed 4 bases at V and 3 bases at J, with 13 bases between. Germline CDR1 and CDR2: SNHLY and FYNNEI. Treatment of the sample: randomized to nivolumab then ipilimumab (arm A) or the reverse (arm B). The sequencing here drew on CD8+ T cells sorted from blood (inferred from file names), taken from a patient given nivolumab and ipilimumab in sequence. V is TRBV2 and J is TRBJ1-5; D is possibly TRBD1 (6 bases). The sequence derives from a human patient with melanoma. Some clones in this sample may be carry-over from other donors' samples. The CDR3 reads CASSVSPGVNQPQHF. CDR3 DNA: TGTGCCAGCAGTGTCTCCCCAGGGGTCAATCAGCCCCAGCATTTT.